The source of this T cell receptor (beta chain) is a study of stem cell transplantation in POMP-related autoinflammatory disease. Overall study context: Impaired MHC class I-dependent CD8+ differentiation was hypothesized from defective thymoproteasomes. CD8+ T cells were low and CD4+ cells naive-skewed before transplant.

To note about this clone: Its antigen is as yet unknown.

Study-level results: In PRAID patients, the number of distinct TRB V-J gene pairings was restricted. PRAID patients trended toward lower TRB diversity and higher clonality in all analyzed T-cell subsets.

V was clipped by 4 bases and J by 4 bases; unmatched bases: 5. The CDR3 loop spans 15 amino acids. In germline, CDR1 is WSHSY, CDR2 SAAADI. The repertoire was sequenced with immunoSEQ multiplex PCR; TCRdb's copy has only in-frame clones and lacks some. The sample consists of under 11,000 clones, 70% to 90% of them appearing once. PRAID combined immunodeficiency and autoinflammation. The chain joins TRBV10-2 to TRBJ2-1; 9 nucleotides agree with TRBD2. The sequence was collected from a human donor with POMP-related autoinflammation and immune dysregulation (PRAID). This specimen was CD8+ T cells from PBMCs, taken before stem cell transplantation. The CDR3 nucleotides are TGCGCCAGCAGTGGACTAGCGGAAGAATACAATGAGCAGTTCTTC. It is translated as CASSGLAEEYNEQFF.